A selection of T cell receptor beta chains follows, all from one sample in a study of blood T cell repertoires in COVID-19. Assay: immunoSEQ multiplex PCR; the TCRdb copy retains only in-frame clones and omits some. The sample carries under 300,000 clones, roughly nine tenths recorded once. The source material was peripheral blood. The receptors were gathered from a woman in her twenties or thirties with COVID-19, enrolled during active disease. CDR3s include the opening cysteine and the closing phenylalanine or tryptophan. D genes are given only for firm matches. Not all rows give a size; the values are once, few, many and, for expanded clones, a class.

>TRBD2|.|TRBJ2-1|TRBV5-4
TGTGCCAGCAGCACGCGGGGGGGCGCTTACAATGAGCAGTTCTTC
CASSTRGGAYNEQFF
>.|.|TRBJ1-2|TRBV6-1
TGTGCCAGCAGTGAAGCGAGGTGGGGGGGGACCACTTATGGCTACACCTTC
CASSEARWGGTTYGYTF
>TRBD1|.|TRBJ2-4|TRBV5-1
TGCGCCAGCAGCTTGACAGGGGGGGCCAAAAACATTCAGTACTTC
CASSLTGGAKNIQYF
>TRBD2|.|TRBJ2-5|TRBV9
TGTGCCAGCAGCTCACCTCTGGGCCGGGGGGGAGAGACCCAGTACTTC
CASSSPLGRGGETQYF
>TRBD2|.|TRBJ2-5|TRBV6-2/TRBV6-3
TGTGCCAGCAGCCCCCTTAGCGGGGGGGCGGAGACCCAGTACTTC
CASSPLSGGAETQYF
>TRBD1|.|TRBJ2-3|TRBV19
TGTGCCAGTAGTATAGGGGACAGGGTAGATACGCAGTATTTT
CASSIGDRVDTQYF
>.|.|TRBJ2-2|TRBV2
TGTGCCAGCAGTGAAGTCTACTCCACCGGGGAGCTGTTTTTT
CASSEVYSTGELFF
>TRBD2|.|TRBJ2-3|TRBV2
TGTGCCAGCAGTGAGCGGGGGGCCACAGATACGCAGTATTTT
CASSERGATDTQYF
>TRBD1|.|TRBJ1-2|TRBV28
TGTGCCAGTGGACAGGGATCAGTGTTTGGCTACACCTTC
CASGQGSVFGYTF
>TRBD1|.|TRBJ1-1|TRBV7-9
TGTGCCAGCAGCTTATACCAGGGGGTTATTGCTGAAGCTTTCTTT
CASSLYQGVIAEAFF
>TRBD2|.|TRBJ2-1|TRBV25-1
TGTGCCAGCAGTGATTGGACTAGCGCCGCTAATGAGCAGTTCTTC
CASSDWTSAANEQFF
>.|.|TRBJ1-1|TRBV19
TGTGCCAGTAACAGTAGAGGGATGAACACTGAAGCTTTCTTT
CASNSRGMNTEAFF
>.|once|TRBJ2-2|TRBV5-1
TGCGCCAGCGCCGACAGTAACACCGGGGAGCTGTTTTTT
CASADSNTGELFF
>TRBD1|.|TRBJ2-5|TRBV3-1/TRBV3-2
TGTGCCAGCAGACTCTACGACAGGGGCGAGGAGACCCAGTACTTC
CASRLYDRGEETQYF
>TRBD1|.|TRBJ2-7|TRBV19
TGTGCCAGTAGTCCACGGGACAGGGCGTCCGAGCAGTACTTC
CASSPRDRASEQYF
>.|once|TRBJ1-6|TRBV11-2
TGTGCCAGCAGCCGACTATTAGGGGGGGCGGGTTCACCCCTCCACTTT
CASSRLLGGAGSPLHF
>TRBD2|few|TRBJ2-3|TRBV11-3
TGTGCCAGCAGCATAGGTGGGGGGGCAGATACGCAGTATTTT
CASSIGGGADTQYF
>TRBD2|.|TRBJ2-3|TRBV6-5
TGTGCCAGCGAAAGGACTAGGGTCCAAGATACGCAGTATTTT
CASERTRVQDTQYF
>TRBD1|.|TRBJ1-1|TRBV12-5
TGTGCTAGTGCCCGGTACACGACAGGGTTGCCTGAAGCTTTCTTT
CASARYTTGLPEAFF
>TRBD1|.|TRBJ1-6|TRBV27
TGTGCCAGCAGTTTTAGGGGGCTTAGGGGGGAACCCCTCCACTTT
CASSFRGLRGEPLHF
>TRBD1|.|TRBJ2-7|TRBV10-3
TGTGCCATCAGTGAGGGACAGGGCTACGAGCAGTACTTC
CAISEGQGYEQYF
>.|.|TRBJ2-1|TRBV5-4
TGTGCCAGCAGCTGGGCGGGCTATGAGCAGTTCTTC
CASSWAGYEQFF
>TRBD1|.|TRBJ1-2|TRBV5-1
TGCGCCAGCAGCTTGGACAGGGGGCGCTTTGGCTATGGCTACACCTTC
CASSLDRGRFGYGYTF
>.|.|TRBJ1-6|TRBV27
TGTGCCAGCAGTACCCCGGGCAGCGGGTCACCCCTCCACTTT
CASSTPGSGSPLHF
>TRBD1|.|TRBJ1-1|TRBV6-5
TGTGCCAGCAAACCCGGACAGGGATGGACTGAAGCTTTCTTT
CASKPGQGWTEAFF
>.|.|TRBJ1-1|TRBV5-6
TGTGCCAGCAGCTTGTTTTTAGAAGCTTTCTTT
CASSLFLEAFF
>.|.|TRBJ2-7|TRBV28
TGTGCCAGCAGTCTTTATTTAGACCGACAGGCGTCCTACGAGCAGTACTTC
CASSLYLDRQASYEQYF
>.|.|TRBJ2-5|TRBV15
TGTGCCACCAGCAGAGATTGGGGGGGCCTTCAAGAGACCCAGTACTTC
CATSRDWGGLQETQYF
>.|.|TRBJ1-4|TRBV24-1
TGTGCCACCAGTGACCCGGGGGAAAAACTGTTTTTT
CATSDPGEKLFF
>.|.|TRBJ1-2|TRBV12-3/TRBV12-4
TGTGCCAACCTGGACAGTGACGGCTATGGCTACACCTTC
CANLDSDGYGYTF
>.|.|TRBJ2-7|TRBV15
TGTGCCACCAGCAGAGATGGTAGCGGCCTCTACGAGCAGTACTTC
CATSRDGSGLYEQYF
>TRBD1|.|TRBJ2-2|TRBV19
TGTGCCAGTAGCAAAAGACAGGGTCCCGGGGAGCTGTTTTTT
CASSKRQGPGELFF
>TRBD1|.|TRBJ1-2|TRBV29-1
TGCAGCGTTGAAGAGGGTAGGGGGCGGGATTATGGCTACACCTTC
CSVEEGRGRDYGYTF
>.|.|TRBJ2-7|TRBV4-1
TGCGCCAGCAGCCAAGATTGGGCAGGGGACTCCTACGAGCAGTACTTC
CASSQDWAGDSYEQYF
>.|few|TRBJ1-4|TRBV6-5
TGTGCCAGCAGTTTGGCAGGTGCGGGGGAAAAACTGTTTTTT
CASSLAGAGEKLFF
>.|.|TRBJ2-1|TRBV7-2
TGTGCCAGCGTTCTGGGCTCAAGCTCCTACAATGAGCAGTTCTTC
CASVLGSSSYNEQFF
>TRBD1|.|TRBJ1-6|TRBV4-1
TGCGCCAGCAGCCGGGAGGGACAGGGGGCGAGAGTAAATTCACCCCTCCACTTT
CASSREGQGARVNSPLHF
>.|.|TRBJ2-2|TRBV6-2/TRBV6-3
TGTGCCAGCAGTTATGTCGCAGGGTTATATGGGGAGCTGTTTTTT
CASSYVAGLYGELFF
>TRBD1|.|TRBJ2-7|TRBV19
TGTGCCAGTAGTATCACGGGGACAGCCAACGAGCAGTACTTC
CASSITGTANEQYF
>TRBD2|.|TRBJ2-5|TRBV6-5
TGTGCCAGCAGATCAACTCTAGCGGGGGGAGAGACCCAGTACTTC
CASRSTLAGGETQYF
>.|.|TRBJ1-2|TRBV5-8
TGTCGTTTAGGGGCCTACTATGGCTACACCTTC
CRLGAYYGYTF
>TRBD2|.|TRBJ2-5|TRBV6-6
TGTGCCAGCAGTTCCCCTAGCGGGGGCCAAGAGACCCAGTACTTC
CASSSPSGGQETQYF
>TRBD1|.|TRBJ2-7|TRBV5-1
TGCGCCAGCAGCCCTGGACAGGGGGCGCGCGAGCAGTACTTC
CASSPGQGAREQYF
>TRBD2|.|TRBJ2-5|TRBV5-6
TGTGCCAGCAGCTTGAATCCTACTAGCGGTTGGCAAGAGACCCAGTACTTC
CASSLNPTSGWQETQYF
>.|once|TRBJ2-7|TRBV4-1
TGCGCCAGCAGCCAAGTATACAACTACGAGCAGTACTTC
CASSQVYNYEQYF
>.|.|TRBJ2-1|TRBV5-4
TGTGCCAGCAGCTCGGGAGCAGGTCGGAATGAGCAGTTCTTC
CASSSGAGRNEQFF
>.|many|TRBJ2-7|TRBV16
TGTGCCAGCAGCCTGGGCGAGGGTAGAAACGAGCAGTACTTC
CASSLGEGRNEQYF
>.|.|TRBJ2-2|TRBV30
TGTGCCTGGAGTATAATACAGAAAACCGGGGAGCTGTTTTTT
CAWSIIQKTGELFF
>TRBD1|.|TRBJ1-2|TRBV7-9
TGTGCCAGCAGCTTAGGGGCCGGGACAGTGGATGGCTACACCTTC
CASSLGAGTVDGYTF
>TRBD2|.|TRBJ2-7|TRBV28
TGTGCCAGCAGTTCGTTAGCGGGGGTTGGGGAGCAGTACTTC
CASSSLAGVGEQYF
>TRBD1|.|TRBJ1-6|TRBV6-5
TGTGCCAGCAGACCAGGGGGCGAGGGGTCACCCCTCCACTTT
CASRPGGEGSPLHF
>.|once|TRBJ1-2|TRBV2
TGTGCCATCTTGACCGGGGGGTATGGCTACACCTTC
CAILTGGYGYTF
>.|.|TRBJ2-5|TRBV10-3
TGTGCCGTAGCCCTCGGGACTGCGGCAGGGGAGACCCAGTACTTC
CAVALGTAAGETQYF
>.|.|TRBJ2-1|TRBV5-1
TGCGCCAGCAGCCAGGCTTCCTACAATGAGCAGTTCTTC
CASSQASYNEQFF
>TRBD1|.|TRBJ2-7|TRBV6-1
TGTGCCAGCAGTGACAGGGGGTTAGGCTCCTACGAGCAGTACTTC
CASSDRGLGSYEQYF
>.|.|TRBJ2-7|TRBV9
TGTGCCAGCAGCGTCGGACTGAGTTCCTACGAGCAGTACTTC
CASSVGLSSYEQYF
>.|.|TRBJ2-3|TRBV18
TGTGCCAGCTCACCAGGGGGGGATACGCAGTATTTT
CASSPGGDTQYF
>.|.|TRBJ1-2|TRBV4-1
TGCGCCAGCAGCCAAGATGCAACGGCGGGTGGCTACACCTTC
CASSQDATAGGYTF
>.|.|TRBJ1-1|TRBV6-5
TGTGCCAGCAGCCTTGACAGCCGAAACACTGAAGCTTTCTTT
CASSLDSRNTEAFF